These T cell receptor beta chains were read from a single sample in a study of CD8+ T cells in alopecia areata. The repertoire was sequenced with immunoSEQ multiplex PCR; TCRdb's copy has only in-frame clones and lacks some. Altogether 9,000 or so clones are present, around 63% being singletons, with the ten largest covering about 16%. The sequenced sample consisted of skin. These TCRs come from a human donor with alopecia areata. The CDR3 runs from the conserved cysteine through the conserved F or W. D genes are given only for firm matches. For some rows the clone size is stated as once, few or many, or as a class when expanded; others skip it.

cdr3_nt: TGTGCCAGCGCACCGGGGATTGGTCCCCAGCATTTT; cdr3_aa: CASAPGIGPQHF; d_call: .; clone_size: few; v_call: TRBV27; j_call: TRBJ1-5
cdr3_nt: TGTGCCAGCAGTTCGCCTTCGGGACCGTTGAACACCGGGGAGCTGTTTTTT; cdr3_aa: CASSSPSGPLNTGELFF; d_call: .; clone_size: .; v_call: TRBV27; j_call: TRBJ2-2
cdr3_nt: TGTGCCAGCAGCCGGACAGCAGTCAATCAGCCCCAGCATTTT; cdr3_aa: CASSRTAVNQPQHF; d_call: .; clone_size: .; v_call: TRBV7-2; j_call: TRBJ1-5
cdr3_nt: TGTGCCAGCAGCCCCCAGGCTGTGGAGCAGTACTTC; cdr3_aa: CASSPQAVEQYF; d_call: .; clone_size: .; v_call: TRBV11-2; j_call: TRBJ2-7
cdr3_nt: TGTGCCAGCAGCGCCACAGGGTCAGAGACCCAGTACTTC; cdr3_aa: CASSATGSETQYF; d_call: .; clone_size: few; v_call: TRBV7-3; j_call: TRBJ2-5
cdr3_nt: TGTGCCAGCAGTTCGATACAGCGCGGATCTGGCTCACCCCTCCACTTT; cdr3_aa: CASSSIQRGSGSPLHF; d_call: .; clone_size: once; v_call: TRBV2; j_call: TRBJ1-6
cdr3_nt: TGTGCCAGCTCACCCCATTCCTACGAGCAGTACTTC; cdr3_aa: CASSPHSYEQYF; d_call: .; clone_size: once; v_call: TRBV18; j_call: TRBJ2-7
cdr3_nt: TGTGCCAGCAGCGGACAGGGGGCAGGGGACACTGAAGCTTTCTTT; cdr3_aa: CASSGQGAGDTEAFF; d_call: TRBD1; clone_size: few; v_call: TRBV6-5; j_call: TRBJ1-1
cdr3_nt: TGTGCCAGCAGCTCTCCGGGGAGCTATGGCTACACCTTC; cdr3_aa: CASSSPGSYGYTF; d_call: .; clone_size: few; v_call: TRBV7-3; j_call: TRBJ1-2
cdr3_nt: TGTGCCAGCAGCGTGGTTAGACTAGCGGGGACCACAGATACGCAGTATTTT; cdr3_aa: CASSVVRLAGTTDTQYF; d_call: TRBD2; clone_size: .; v_call: TRBV2; j_call: TRBJ2-3
cdr3_nt: TGTGCCAGCAGCTTAGCTTCTGACAGGGTCGCTTTCTTT; cdr3_aa: CASSLASDRVAFF; d_call: TRBD1; clone_size: .; v_call: TRBV7-6; j_call: TRBJ1-1
cdr3_nt: TGTGCCTACGGACAGGGTCAGGGCGGGAGGGGTTCCTACGAGCAGTACTTC; cdr3_aa: CAYGQGQGGRGSYEQYF; d_call: .; clone_size: once; v_call: TRBV30; j_call: TRBJ2-7
cdr3_nt: TGTGCCAGTAGGGGGACGAGGCCGAACACCGGGGAGCTGTTTTTT; cdr3_aa: CASRGTRPNTGELFF; d_call: .; clone_size: .; v_call: TRBV19; j_call: TRBJ2-2
cdr3_nt: TGTGCCAGCAGCCGCGGACTAGCGGGGGGGCCGGAGACCCAGTACTTC; cdr3_aa: CASSRGLAGGPETQYF; d_call: TRBD2; clone_size: few; v_call: TRBV13; j_call: TRBJ2-5
cdr3_nt: TGTGCCAGCAGCCCGGGACAGGGGTTCAATGAGCAGTTCTTC; cdr3_aa: CASSPGQGFNEQFF; d_call: TRBD1; clone_size: once; v_call: TRBV25-1; j_call: TRBJ2-1
cdr3_nt: TGTGCCAGCAGTCCCAGGGGGAGTGGAGACATTCAGTACTTC; cdr3_aa: CASSPRGSGDIQYF; d_call: TRBD1; clone_size: .; v_call: TRBV5-8; j_call: TRBJ2-4
cdr3_nt: TGTGCCAGCAGCTCTGGGTACTACACAGATACGCAGTATTTT; cdr3_aa: CASSSGYYTDTQYF; d_call: .; clone_size: .; v_call: TRBV7-9; j_call: TRBJ2-3
cdr3_nt: TGTGCCAGCTCACCCTCAGATAGCGGGGTAACCTACGAGCAGTACTTC; cdr3_aa: CASSPSDSGVTYEQYF; d_call: TRBD2; clone_size: .; v_call: TRBV18; j_call: TRBJ2-7
cdr3_nt: TGTGCCAGCAGCTTGGGGGACAGGGGTTACAATGAGCAGTTCTTC; cdr3_aa: CASSLGDRGYNEQFF; d_call: TRBD1; clone_size: few; v_call: TRBV5-4; j_call: TRBJ2-1
cdr3_nt: TGCGCCAGCAGCGGAGAGACCCAGTACTTC; cdr3_aa: CASSGETQYF; d_call: .; clone_size: .; v_call: TRBV5-1; j_call: TRBJ2-5
cdr3_nt: TGTGCCAGCACTAGGTCTACAGACCACGGCTACACCTTC; cdr3_aa: CASTRSTDHGYTF; d_call: .; clone_size: .; v_call: TRBV6-4; j_call: TRBJ1-2
cdr3_nt: TGTGCCAGCAGCTTATCAGGGGGAGGTGAGCAGTACTTC; cdr3_aa: CASSLSGGGEQYF; d_call: .; clone_size: .; v_call: TRBV7-9; j_call: TRBJ2-7
cdr3_nt: TGCAGCGCCAGCCGCGAACCGGGACTAGCGCACGTCTTC; cdr3_aa: CSASREPGLAHVF; d_call: TRBD2; clone_size: .; v_call: TRBV29-1; j_call: TRBJ2-4
cdr3_nt: TGCAGCGCCTATTCGAGACAGACCCTCCAAGAGACCCAGTACTTC; cdr3_aa: CSAYSRQTLQETQYF; d_call: .; clone_size: once; v_call: TRBV29-1; j_call: TRBJ2-5
cdr3_nt: TGTGCCAGCAGCGAACGACAGGAGAACAATGAGCAGTTCTTC; cdr3_aa: CASSERQENNEQFF; d_call: .; clone_size: .; v_call: TRBV9; j_call: TRBJ2-1
cdr3_nt: TGTGCCAGCAGTTCCCTCCACCACCCAGGGGATCAGCCCCAGCATTTT; cdr3_aa: CASSSLHHPGDQPQHF; d_call: .; clone_size: .; v_call: TRBV27; j_call: TRBJ1-5
cdr3_nt: TGTGCCAGCAGTCCCGGGGGGACCCAGGTCCGGACCAATGAGCAGTTCTTC; cdr3_aa: CASSPGGTQVRTNEQFF; d_call: TRBD2; clone_size: .; v_call: TRBV5-4; j_call: TRBJ2-1
cdr3_nt: TGTGCCAGCAGTTACCGGACCACGGGACAGGACTATGGCTACACCTTC; cdr3_aa: CASSYRTTGQDYGYTF; d_call: TRBD1; clone_size: .; v_call: TRBV6-5; j_call: TRBJ1-2
cdr3_nt: TGTGCCAGCAGGGCTGGGACAGGCCCTGATTCACCCCTCCACTTT; cdr3_aa: CASRAGTGPDSPLHF; d_call: TRBD1; clone_size: few; v_call: TRBV5-4; j_call: TRBJ1-6
cdr3_nt: TGCGCCAGCAGCTTGGACAGGGACAAGGGCGAGCAGTACTTC; cdr3_aa: CASSLDRDKGEQYF; d_call: .; clone_size: .; v_call: TRBV5-1; j_call: TRBJ2-7
cdr3_nt: TGTGCCAGCAGCTTAGGGGGGAGTCAGCCCCAGCATTTT; cdr3_aa: CASSLGGSQPQHF; d_call: .; clone_size: once; v_call: TRBV7-9; j_call: TRBJ1-5
cdr3_nt: TGCGCCAGCTCACTAGTGTCTAGGGAGCAGTTCTTC; cdr3_aa: CASSLVSREQFF; d_call: .; clone_size: .; v_call: TRBV10-2; j_call: TRBJ2-1
cdr3_nt: TGTGCCAGCAGCTTAGCAGCAGATCGGGCCAAAAACATTCAGTACTTC; cdr3_aa: CASSLAADRAKNIQYF; d_call: .; clone_size: .; v_call: TRBV7-9; j_call: TRBJ2-4
cdr3_nt: TGTGCCAGCAGCTCCGGGACAAGATTCTCTGGGGCCAACGTCCTGACTTTC; cdr3_aa: CASSSGTRFSGANVLTF; d_call: .; clone_size: few; v_call: TRBV7-9; j_call: TRBJ2-6
cdr3_nt: TGTGCCAGCAGTTTAACCAGGAACTATGGCTATACCTTC; cdr3_aa: CASSLTRNYGYTF; d_call: .; clone_size: .; v_call: TRBV27; j_call: TRBJ1-2
cdr3_nt: TGCGCCAGCAGCCAAGAGTTCGGGACACTCTCCTACGAGCAGTACTTC; cdr3_aa: CASSQEFGTLSYEQYF; d_call: .; clone_size: once; v_call: TRBV4-3; j_call: TRBJ2-7
cdr3_nt: TGTGCCAGCAGCCCTCAGGGCCCGAGGGGGGCTTTCTTT; cdr3_aa: CASSPQGPRGAFF; d_call: .; clone_size: .; v_call: TRBV7-9; j_call: TRBJ1-1
cdr3_nt: TGTGCCAGCAGCTTTGGGGACCGTTTGAGCTCCTACAATGAGCAGTTCTTC; cdr3_aa: CASSFGDRLSSYNEQFF; d_call: .; clone_size: .; v_call: TRBV7-9; j_call: TRBJ2-1
cdr3_nt: TGTGCCAGCAGCGTAGACCCTGTTTCGGAACTCCTCCACTTT; cdr3_aa: CASSVDPVSELLHF; d_call: .; clone_size: .; v_call: TRBV9; j_call: TRBJ1-6
cdr3_nt: TGTGCCAGCAGTTACTTTGGCGGGATCTACAATGAGCAGTTCTTC; cdr3_aa: CASSYFGGIYNEQFF; d_call: .; clone_size: .; v_call: TRBV6-5; j_call: TRBJ2-1
cdr3_nt: TGTGCCAGCAGCTTAGGACAGATAAATGGCTACACCTTC; cdr3_aa: CASSLGQINGYTF; d_call: .; clone_size: .; v_call: TRBV7-2; j_call: TRBJ1-2
cdr3_nt: TGTGCCAGCAGTTACTGTACTTCCTACGAGCAGTACTTC; cdr3_aa: CASSYCTSYEQYF; d_call: .; clone_size: .; v_call: TRBV6-5; j_call: TRBJ2-7
cdr3_nt: TGTGCCAGCAGTGAACAAGAACAGGGGGATTTAGTAAATGAGCAGTTCTTC; cdr3_aa: CASSEQEQGDLVNEQFF; d_call: TRBD1; clone_size: few; v_call: TRBV6-1; j_call: TRBJ2-1
cdr3_nt: TGTGCCATCAGTGAGCCCAGGGCAGGGGAAAAACTGTTTTTT; cdr3_aa: CAISEPRAGEKLFF; d_call: .; clone_size: few; v_call: TRBV10-3; j_call: TRBJ1-4
cdr3_nt: TGTGCCAGCACGCCGGGGACAGGGGGCCTGGAGCAGTACTTC; cdr3_aa: CASTPGTGGLEQYF; d_call: TRBD1; clone_size: once; v_call: TRBV28; j_call: TRBJ2-5
cdr3_nt: TGCGCCAGCAGCCAAGAGCCGAAGACGCGGGCTTTCTTT; cdr3_aa: CASSQEPKTRAFF; d_call: .; clone_size: .; v_call: TRBV4-3; j_call: TRBJ1-1
cdr3_nt: TGTGCCAGCAGCCCCCGTACAGGGGCCGGTTCCTACAATGAGCAGTTCTTC; cdr3_aa: CASSPRTGAGSYNEQFF; d_call: TRBD1; clone_size: .; v_call: TRBV4-2; j_call: TRBJ2-1
cdr3_nt: TGTGCCAGCAGCCAAGATCCGGCACAGTTACAAGAGACCCAGTACTTC; cdr3_aa: CASSQDPAQLQETQYF; d_call: .; clone_size: .; v_call: TRBV4-2; j_call: TRBJ2-5
cdr3_nt: TGTGCCAGCAGCTTTGACAGGGGGTGGACCCAGTACTTC; cdr3_aa: CASSFDRGWTQYF; d_call: TRBD1; clone_size: few; v_call: TRBV5-6; j_call: TRBJ2-5
cdr3_nt: TGTGCCAGCAGCTTGGTGGGGGACCTACGCAATCAGCCCCAGCATTTT; cdr3_aa: CASSLVGDLRNQPQHF; d_call: .; clone_size: .; v_call: TRBV7-8; j_call: TRBJ1-5
cdr3_nt: TGTGCCAGCAGTTTATCAGCAGGGGGCTACGAGCAGTACTTC; cdr3_aa: CASSLSAGGYEQYF; d_call: TRBD1; clone_size: .; v_call: TRBV28; j_call: TRBJ2-7
cdr3_nt: TGTGCCACCCTGGGGGGGCCCTCCTACGAGCAGTACTTC; cdr3_aa: CATLGGPSYEQYF; d_call: .; clone_size: few; v_call: TRBV28; j_call: TRBJ2-7
cdr3_nt: TGTGCCAGCATGCCGGACAGAAACACTGAAGCTTTCTTT; cdr3_aa: CASMPDRNTEAFF; d_call: .; clone_size: .; v_call: TRBV2; j_call: TRBJ1-1